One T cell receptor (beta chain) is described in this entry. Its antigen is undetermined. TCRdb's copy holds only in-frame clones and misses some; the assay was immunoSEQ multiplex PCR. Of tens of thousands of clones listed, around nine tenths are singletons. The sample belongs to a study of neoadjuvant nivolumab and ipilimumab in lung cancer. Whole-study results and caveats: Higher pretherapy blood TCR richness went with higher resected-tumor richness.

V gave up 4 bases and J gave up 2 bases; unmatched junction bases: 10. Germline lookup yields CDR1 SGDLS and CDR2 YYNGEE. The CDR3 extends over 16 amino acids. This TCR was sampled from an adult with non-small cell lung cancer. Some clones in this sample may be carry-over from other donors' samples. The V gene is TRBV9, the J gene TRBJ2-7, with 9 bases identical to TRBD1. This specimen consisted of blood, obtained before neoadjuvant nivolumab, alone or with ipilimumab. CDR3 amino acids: CASSPGQGTSAYEQYF. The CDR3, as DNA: TGTGCCAGCAGCCCAGGACAGGGGACCTCCGCCTACGAGCAGTACTTC.